This is a list of T cell receptor beta chains from one sample in a study of radiation and T cells in renal cell carcinoma. Clones were read by immunoSEQ multiplex PCR, and TCRdb kept only the in-frame ones, dropping some. The sample includes about 78,000 clones, roughly nine tenths of them seen just once. This specimen was blood, taken from a patient whose treatment included radiotherapy and nephrectomy. The receptors were sampled from a woman between 65 and 79 years old with renal cell carcinoma. Each CDR3 is given with its conserved first and last residue. The order of the fields is D gene, CDR3 length, clone size, J gene, V gene, CDR3 DNA, CDR3 protein. D genes are given only for firm matches. Some rows mark clone size as missing; the rest say once, few, many or name a class of expanded clone.

.,13,.,TRBJ2-3,TRBV5-1,TGCGCCAGCAGCGTAAGTACAGCAGATACGCAGTATTTT,CASSVSTADTQYF
.,13,.,TRBJ2-1,TRBV11-3,TGTGCCAGCAGCTTGGGACAACCGAATGAGCAGTTCTTC,CASSLGQPNEQFF
TRBD1,17,.,TRBJ2-5,TRBV5-1,TGCGCCAGCAGCTTGGGGGTTAAAGGACAGGGAGAAGAGACCCAGTACTTC,CASSLGVKGQGEETQYF
TRBD1,15,.,TRBJ2-7,TRBV5-6,TGTGCCAGCAGCTTCGTGGGACAGGGGCACGACGAGCAGTACTTC,CASSFVGQGHDEQYF
TRBD1,15,.,TRBJ1-2,TRBV6-6,TGTGCCAGCAGCAACGACAGGGGCCTAGCCTATGGCTACACCTTC,CASSNDRGLAYGYTF
TRBD1,15,.,TRBJ2-1,TRBV5-5,TGTGCCAGCAGCCCCCCGGGACAGCCTTACAATGAGCAGTTCTTC,CASSPPGQPYNEQFF
TRBD1,16,.,TRBJ1-2,TRBV2,TGTGCCAGCAGTGAAGCGGGGACAGGGTTAGGATATGGCTACACCTTC,CASSEAGTGLGYGYTF
.,15,.,TRBJ2-4,TRBV5-6,TGTGCCAGCAGCTTGGGAATTCTAGCCAAAAACATTCAGTACTTC,CASSLGILAKNIQYF
.,13,.,TRBJ1-2,TRBV4-2,TGTGCCAGCAGCCTCCCTCAGGGTTGGGGCTACACCTTC,CASSLPQGWGYTF
.,13,.,TRBJ1-2,TRBV5-6,TGTGCCAGCAGCCTAACCGGGGTCGGCGGCTACACCTTC,CASSLTGVGGYTF
.,17,.,TRBJ2-5,TRBV5-1,TGCGCCAGCAGCTTGGAGACTCCACAGCCGTACCAAGAGACCCAGTACTTC,CASSLETPQPYQETQYF
.,15,.,TRBJ2-3,TRBV7-2,TGTGCCAGCAGCTTAGGAAGGTGGAGCACAGATACGCAGTATTTT,CASSLGRWSTDTQYF
TRBD1,15,few,TRBJ1-1,TRBV11-1,TGTGCCAGCAGCAGGACAGGGGGCCTGAACACTGAAGCTTTCTTT,CASSRTGGLNTEAFF
.,15,medium-sized,TRBJ1-5,TRBV6-6,TGTGCCAGCAGTTACGGAGGGGACAACAATCAGCCCCAGCATTTT,CASSYGGDNNQPQHF
TRBD1,14,.,TRBJ1-1,TRBV5-5,TGTGCCAGCAGCAAAGGACAGGGGAACACTGAAGCTTTCTTT,CASSKGQGNTEAFF
.,11,.,TRBJ1-2,TRBV7-2,TGTGCCAGCAGAGCCCCGATGCGCTACACCTTC,CASRAPMRYTF
.,15,.,TRBJ1-6,TRBV5-6,TGTGCCAGCAGCTTGAGGTGGGCGGTAAATTCACCCCTCCACTTT,CASSLRWAVNSPLHF
TRBD1,16,.,TRBJ2-3,TRBV4-1,TGCGCCAGCAGCCACGCGAGGGACAGGGTCGCGAATACGCAGTATTTT,CASSHARDRVANTQYF
TRBD1,15,once,TRBJ2-2,TRBV7-2,TGTGCCAGCAGCTTCGGGACAGCCAACACCGGGGAGCTGTTTTTT,CASSFGTANTGELFF
TRBD1,17,.,TRBJ1-6,TRBV10-1,TGCGCCAGCAGTCGGGGACAGCGAAGCTCCTATAATTCACCCCTCCACTTT,CASSRGQRSSYNSPLHF
.,13,.,TRBJ2-5,TRBV19,TGTGCCAGTAGTTGGCTAGTAAGCGAGACCCAGTACTTC,CASSWLVSETQYF
.,13,.,TRBJ1-1,TRBV7-9,TGTGCCAGCAGCTTAGCGCTTGGCACTGAAGCTTTCTTT,CASSLALGTEAFF
.,15,.,TRBJ1-1,TRBV7-9,TGTGCCGGCAGCTTAGATACATTTGGAGACACTGAAGCTTTCTTT,CAGSLDTFGDTEAFF
TRBD1,13,.,TRBJ2-5,TRBV9,TGTGCCAGCGCGGCAGGGGGCCAAGAGACCCAGTACTTC,CASAAGGQETQYF
.,17,.,TRBJ2-2,TRBV7-9,TGTGCCAGCAGCGTAGGGTTCGTGACAGGTCCCACCGGGGAGCTGTTTTTT,CASSVGFVTGPTGELFF
.,13,.,TRBJ1-2,TRBV30,TGTGCCTGGAATGGTGACGGAAACTATGGCTACACCTTC,CAWNGDGNYGYTF
.,13,.,TRBJ1-2,TRBV10-3,TGTGCCATCACAGGACAGCCTAACTATGGCTACACCTTC,CAITGQPNYGYTF
TRBD1,15,.,TRBJ1-4,TRBV27,TGTGCCAGCAGCGTAGAGGGCAGGGGGCATGAAAAACTGTTTTTT,CASSVEGRGHEKLFF
.,13,.,TRBJ2-2,TRBV6-4,TGTGCCAGCAGTGAGTCCGGCACCGGGGAGCTGTTTTTT,CASSESGTGELFF
TRBD1,18,.,TRBJ1-5,TRBV23-1,TGCGCCAGCAGTCAACGGGTGGTGGACAGGGGGAGCAATCAGCCCCAGCATTTT,CASSQRVVDRGSNQPQHF
TRBD1,15,.,TRBJ1-2,TRBV5-4,TGTGCCAGCAGCTTCGGACAGGGGGTAGGGTATGGCTACACCTTC,CASSFGQGVGYGYTF
TRBD1,15,.,TRBJ1-5,TRBV7-9,TGTGCCAGCAGCTTAGGGGGACAGGGGTATCAGCCCCAGCATTTT,CASSLGGQGYQPQHF
TRBD1,14,once,TRBJ1-5,TRBV30,TGTGCCTGGGGACGGACAGGGCGAAATCAGCCCCAGCATTTT,CAWGRTGRNQPQHF